Listed here are 7 T cell receptor beta chains from one sample, sequenced in a study of cytomegalovirus exposure and HLA in healthy donors (TCRdb year 2017). Library method: the immunoSEQ multiplex PCR assay. In TCRdb, the immuneACCESS table is reduced to in-frame sequences with V and J assigned. These tables do not hold every clone; where another copy was compared, an unresolved V gene accounts for under half, and the others remain unexplained. Here the sample has some 350,000 clones; about 90% occur a single time. The ten largest make up about 1% of the sample. Material: PBMCs. These receptors came from a woman in her twenties or thirties in good health and CMV-seropositive.

As for this clone: Within the sample, other DNA sequences also encode this same CDR3. The chain combines TRBV6-5 with TRBJ1-2, with D maybe TRBD1 (6 bases). The germline CDR1 and CDR2 sequences are MNHEY and SVGAGI. V was cut by 0 bases and J by 3 bases, with 8 bases left in between. This CDR3 spans 14 amino acids. CDR3 residues: CASSYSAGDYGYTF. Written as DNA, the CDR3 is TGTGCCAGCAGTTACTCGGCAGGGGACTATGGCTACACCTTC.

The CDR3 nucleotides are TGCAGCGTTGGTCTAGGGGACGAGCAGTACTTC. It codes for CSVGLGDEQYF. This rearrangement joins TRBV29-1 to TRBJ2-7; a weak D match, TRBD1 (5 bases). The CDR3 is 11 residues long. The V gene's germline CDR1 is SQVTM and CDR2 ANQGSEA. V lost 4 bases and J lost 5, with 9 bases in between.

CDR3 sequence reads: CAWSVRSWQVVSEQYF. CDR3 DNA sequence: TGTGCCTGGAGTGTACGTTCCTGGCAGGTAGTCTCCGAGCAGTACTTC. This rearrangement joins TRBV30 to TRBJ2-7, with no clear D. The germline V and J ends were trimmed by 0 bases and 6 bases, with 21 bases remaining between them. From germline, CDR1 is GTSNPN and CDR2 SVGIG (reference sequence). CDR3 length: 16 amino acids.

J is TRBJ2-1 and V is TRBV9; D may correspond to TRBD1 or TRBD2 (6 bases each). The germline V and J ends were trimmed by 0 bases and 5 bases, with 12 bases remaining between them. Germline CDR1 SGDLS, CDR2 YYNGEE. The CDR3 is 15 amino acids. CDR3 nucleotides: TGTGCCAGCAGCGTAGGGGGGCGGGGACACAATGAGCAGTTCTTC. It specifies CASSVGGRGHNEQFF.

The V and J genes are TRBV19 and TRBJ2-7; D gene ambiguous. This CDR3 comprises 12 residues. V gave up 6 bases and J gave up 2 bases, with 8 bases separating them. Germline V gene sequence: CDR1 LNHDA, CDR2 SQIVND (reference sequence). CDR3 in amino acids: CASSHGTYEQYF. The CDR3 DNA reads as TGTGCCAGTAGCCATGGCACCTACGAGCAGTACTTC.

The chain joins TRBV6-1 to TRBJ2-3; D is possibly TRBD1 (6 bases). V dropped 6 bases and J dropped 2 bases, with 12 bases sitting between them. Germline values: CDR1 MNHNS, CDR2 SASEGT. The CDR3 covers 14 residues. CDR3 amino acids: CASRRDRLTDTQYF. The CDR3 nucleotides read TGTGCCAGCAGGCGAGACAGGCTCACAGATACGCAGTATTTT.

The rearrangement links TRBV19 to TRBJ1-6; D ambiguous. The V and J ends lost 1 base and 1 base respectively, with 11 bases between them. Germline lookup yields CDR1 LNHDA and CDR2 SQIVND (reference sequence). The CDR3 has 17 residues. The CDR3: CASSIGTRTSYNSPLHF. In nucleotides, the CDR3 is TGTGCCAGTAGTATAGGGACGAGGACGTCCTATAATTCACCCCTCCACTTT.